What follows describes a single TCR beta chain. The sample comes from a study of preoperative IRX-2 immunotherapy in early breast cancer. The table came from immunoSEQ multiplex PCR; TCRdb's copy has only in-frame clones and leaves some out. The table records approximately 2,100 clones, roughly two thirds of them present only once. The CDR3 spans 16 residues. Per the germline V gene, CDR1 is MDHEN and CDR2 is SYDVKM. V shed 5 bases and J 3 bases; nucleotides not matched to a gene: 8. Regarding treatment: preoperative locoregional IRX-2 cytokine immunotherapy. Patients received preoperative, locoregional IRX-2 cytokine immunotherapy in a phase Ib study.

This chain links TRBV28 with TRBJ2-3; 10 nucleotides agree with TRBD1. The sample in question was tumor tissue, obtained before IRX-2 immunotherapy. The receptor was isolated from a human donor with breast cancer. The CDR3 DNA follows: TGTGCCAGCAGTCCTACACGGGACAGGGGAACAGATACGCAGTATTTT. Translated, it gives CASSPTRDRGTDTQYF.